Reported below is one T cell receptor (beta chain). Its antigen remains unknown. This sample stems from a study of cytomegalovirus exposure and HLA in healthy donors. The V end lost 1 base, the J end lost 4 bases, and 10 bases lay between the germline ends. The CDR3 has 14 residues. The germline CDR1 and CDR2 sequences are MNHNS and SASEGT. The study, taken as a whole, reports: TCR sequences were mostly rare, though some public TCRs occurred in many donors.

Profiling relied on immunoSEQ multiplex PCR, and the TCRdb table lists in-frame clones only, not all of them. The sample contains over 100,000 clones, 88% of which appear only once. The specimen was PBMCs. The receptor comes from a woman under 30 in good health and CMV-seropositive. The J gene is TRBJ1-2, the V gene TRBV6-1; D is perhaps TRBD1 (5 bases). In nucleotides, the CDR3 is TGTGCCAGCAGTGAAGAGGGGACTCTCTATGGCTACACCTTC. This sequence encodes CASSEEGTLYGYTF.